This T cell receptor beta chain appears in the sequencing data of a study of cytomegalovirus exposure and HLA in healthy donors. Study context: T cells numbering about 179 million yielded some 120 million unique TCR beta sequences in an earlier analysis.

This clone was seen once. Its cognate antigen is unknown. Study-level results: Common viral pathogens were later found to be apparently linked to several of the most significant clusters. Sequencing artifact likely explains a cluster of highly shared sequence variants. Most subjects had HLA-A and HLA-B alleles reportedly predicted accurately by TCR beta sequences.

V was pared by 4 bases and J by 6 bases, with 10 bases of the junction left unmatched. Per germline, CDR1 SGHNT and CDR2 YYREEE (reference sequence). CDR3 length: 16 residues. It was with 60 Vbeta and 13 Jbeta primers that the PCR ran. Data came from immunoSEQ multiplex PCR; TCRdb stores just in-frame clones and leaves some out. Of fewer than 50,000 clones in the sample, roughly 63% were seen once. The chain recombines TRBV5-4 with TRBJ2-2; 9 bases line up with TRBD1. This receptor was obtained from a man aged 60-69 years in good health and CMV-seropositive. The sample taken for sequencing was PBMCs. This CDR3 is CASSKGQGLFAGELFF. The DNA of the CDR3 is TGTGCCAGCAGCAAAGGACAGGGGTTGTTCGCCGGGGAGCTGTTTTTT.